The present T cell receptor beta chain was sequenced within a study of beta chain features in type 1 diabetes. cDNA synthesis used the whole RNA isolate, giving expressed TCRB sequences. Repertoires were generated with immunoSEQ multiplex PCR, while TCRdb's copy carries only in-frame clones and drops some. The sample shows nearly 350,000 clones, roughly 8.8% of them seen only once. The sample holds many counts of this clone. Its antigen is undetermined. This CDR3 is built from 14 residues. Trimming left V 5 bases short and J 4 bases short, with 14 bases between. Germline V gene data show CDR1 as SNHLY and CDR2 as FYNNEI. A heparinised blood draw that averaged around 100 mL was obtained once from each donor. Sorted CD4+ subsets: naive, central memory, regulatory, stem cell-like memory (CD45RO/CCR7/CD25/CD127/CD95/CD27 panel). Study-level points and caveats: Within each of all four CD4+ subsets, Type 1 diabetes patients had TCRB CDR3s that were moderately but significantly shorter.

V is TRBV2 and J is TRBJ1-1; D not resolved. This clonotype was sampled from a man in his thirties or forties with type 1 diabetes. Sequenced: central memory CD4+ T cells from blood. The CDR3 coding sequence is TGTGCCAGCAGTCGAACAGTGAGTTTCACTGAAGCTTTCTTT. This encodes CASSRTVSFTEAFF.